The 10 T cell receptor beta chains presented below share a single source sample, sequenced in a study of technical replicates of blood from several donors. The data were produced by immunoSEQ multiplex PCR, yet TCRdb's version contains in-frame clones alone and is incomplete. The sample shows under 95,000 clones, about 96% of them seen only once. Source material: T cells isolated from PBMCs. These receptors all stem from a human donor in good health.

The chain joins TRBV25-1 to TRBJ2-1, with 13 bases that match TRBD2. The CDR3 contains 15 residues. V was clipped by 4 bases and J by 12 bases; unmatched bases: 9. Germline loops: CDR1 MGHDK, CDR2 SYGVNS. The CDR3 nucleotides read TGTGCCAGCAGTGGACTAGCGGGAGGTGGTGTTAGGCAGTTCTTC. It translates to CASSGLAGGGVRQFF.

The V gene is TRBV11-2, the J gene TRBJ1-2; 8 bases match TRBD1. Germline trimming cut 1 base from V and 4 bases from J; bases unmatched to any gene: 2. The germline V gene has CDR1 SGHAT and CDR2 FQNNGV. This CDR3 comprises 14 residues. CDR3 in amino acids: CASSLAGQGYGYTF. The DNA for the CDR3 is TGTGCCAGCAGCTTAGCCGGACAGGGCTATGGCTACACCTTC.

CDR3 region: CASSLDKQDNEQFF. In nucleotides, the CDR3 is TGTGCCAGCAGCTTGGATAAGCAGGACAATGAGCAGTTCTTC. J is TRBJ2-1 and V is TRBV7-8, with D hard to call. The CDR3 has 14 residues. V was trimmed by 3 bases and J by 5 bases, leaving 11 bases between them. The germline V gene has CDR1 SGHVS and CDR2 FQNEAQ.

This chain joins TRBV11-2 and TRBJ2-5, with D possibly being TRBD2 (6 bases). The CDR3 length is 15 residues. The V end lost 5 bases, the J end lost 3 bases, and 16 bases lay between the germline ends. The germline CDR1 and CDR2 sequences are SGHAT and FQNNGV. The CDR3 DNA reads TGTGCCAGCAGCGCGGGGCTTGTAGTGAAAGAGACCCAGTACTTC. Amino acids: CASSAGLVVKETQYF.

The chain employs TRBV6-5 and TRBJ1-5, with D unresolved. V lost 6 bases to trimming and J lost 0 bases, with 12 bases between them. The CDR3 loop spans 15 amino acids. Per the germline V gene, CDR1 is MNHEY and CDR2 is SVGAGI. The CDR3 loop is CASRTTAYSNQPQHF. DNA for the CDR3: TGTGCCAGCAGGACTACAGCTTATAGCAATCAGCCCCAGCATTTT.

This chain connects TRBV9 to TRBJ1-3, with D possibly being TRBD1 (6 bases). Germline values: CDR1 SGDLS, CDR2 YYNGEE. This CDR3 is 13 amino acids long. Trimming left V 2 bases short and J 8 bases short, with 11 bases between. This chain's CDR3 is CASSVEQGDTIYF. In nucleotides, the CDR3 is TGTGCCAGCAGCGTCGAACAGGGAGACACCATATATTTT. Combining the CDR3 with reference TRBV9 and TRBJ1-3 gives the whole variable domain DSGVTQTPKHLITATGQRVTLRCSPRSGDLSVYWYQQSLDQGLQFLIQYYNGEERAKGNILERFSAQQFPDLHSELNLSSLELGDSALYFCASSVEQGDTIYFGEGSWLTVV.

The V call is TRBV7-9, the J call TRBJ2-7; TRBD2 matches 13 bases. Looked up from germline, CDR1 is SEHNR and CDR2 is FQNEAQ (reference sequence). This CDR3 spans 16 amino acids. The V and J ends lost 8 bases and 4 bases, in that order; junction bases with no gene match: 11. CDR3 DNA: TGTGCCAGCCGATCTCTGCCGACTAGCGGGAGGTACGAGCAGTACTTC. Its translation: CASRSLPTSGRYEQYF.

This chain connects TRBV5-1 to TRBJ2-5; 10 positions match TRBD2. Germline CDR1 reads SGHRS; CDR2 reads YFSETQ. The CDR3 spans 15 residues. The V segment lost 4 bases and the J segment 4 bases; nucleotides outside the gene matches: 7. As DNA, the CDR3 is TGCGCCAGCAGCCCTAACTCTAGCGGGAGAGAGACCCAGTACTTC. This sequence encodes CASSPNSSGRETQYF.

As DNA, the CDR3 is TGTGCCAGTAGTCTACTAGACGATGAGCAGTTCTTC. It translates to CASSLLDDEQFF. The rearrangement uses TRBV19 and TRBJ2-1, with D possibly being TRBD2 (5 bases). This CDR3 comprises 12 residues. Germline CDR1 and CDR2: LNHDA and SQIVND (reference sequence). V lost 5 bases and J 8 bases, leaving 10 bases between the germline ends.

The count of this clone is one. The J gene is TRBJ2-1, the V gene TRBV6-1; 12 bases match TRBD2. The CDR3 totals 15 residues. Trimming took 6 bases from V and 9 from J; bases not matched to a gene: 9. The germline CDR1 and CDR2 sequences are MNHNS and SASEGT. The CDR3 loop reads CASSLLAGGRSEQFF. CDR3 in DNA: TGTGCCAGCAGCCTCCTAGCGGGAGGGCGCAGTGAGCAGTTCTTC.